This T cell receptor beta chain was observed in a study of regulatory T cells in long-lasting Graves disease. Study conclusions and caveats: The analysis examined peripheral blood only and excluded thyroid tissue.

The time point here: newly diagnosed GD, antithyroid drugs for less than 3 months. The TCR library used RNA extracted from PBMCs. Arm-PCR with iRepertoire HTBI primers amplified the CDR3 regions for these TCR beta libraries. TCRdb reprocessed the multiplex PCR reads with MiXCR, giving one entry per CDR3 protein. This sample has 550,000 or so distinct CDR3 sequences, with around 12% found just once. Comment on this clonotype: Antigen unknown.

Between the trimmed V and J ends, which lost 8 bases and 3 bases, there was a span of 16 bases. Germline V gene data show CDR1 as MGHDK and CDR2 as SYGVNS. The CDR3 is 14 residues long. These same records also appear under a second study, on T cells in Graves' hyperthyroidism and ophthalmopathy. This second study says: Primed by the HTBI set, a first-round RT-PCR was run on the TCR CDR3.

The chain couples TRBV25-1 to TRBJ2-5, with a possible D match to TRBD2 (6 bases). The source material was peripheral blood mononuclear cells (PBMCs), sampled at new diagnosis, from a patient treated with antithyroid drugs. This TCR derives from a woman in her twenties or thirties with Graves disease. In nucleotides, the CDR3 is TGTGCCAGCGGGGGACTGCCTGAGAAAGAGACCCAGTACTTC. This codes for CASGGLPEKETQYF.